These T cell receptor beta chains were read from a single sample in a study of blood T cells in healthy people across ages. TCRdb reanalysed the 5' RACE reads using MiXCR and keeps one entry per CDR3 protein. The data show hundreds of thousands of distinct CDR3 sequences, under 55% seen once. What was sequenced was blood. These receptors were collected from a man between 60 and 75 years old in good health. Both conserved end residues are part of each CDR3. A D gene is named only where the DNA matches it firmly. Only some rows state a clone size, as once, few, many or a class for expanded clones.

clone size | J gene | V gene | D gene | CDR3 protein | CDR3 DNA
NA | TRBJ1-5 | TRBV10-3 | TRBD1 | CAISESGGGRQPQHF | TGTGCCATCAGTGAGTCGGGAGGGGGCCGTCAGCCCCAGCATTTT
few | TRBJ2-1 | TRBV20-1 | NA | CSARAGYNEQFF | TGCAGTGCTAGAGCCGGTTACAATGAGCAGTTCTTC
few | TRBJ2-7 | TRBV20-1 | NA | CSARGGQLEQYF | TGCAGTGCTAGAGGAGGACAGCTCGAGCAGTACTTC
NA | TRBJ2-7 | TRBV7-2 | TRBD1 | CASSFGQGVDEQYF | TGTGCCAGCAGCTTTGGACAGGGGGTCGACGAGCAGTACTTC
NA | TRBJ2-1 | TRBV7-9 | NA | CASSGADISYNEQFF | TGTGCCAGCAGCGGGGCGGACATCTCCTACAATGAGCAGTTCTTC
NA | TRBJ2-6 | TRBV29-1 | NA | CSVAQGLSGANVMTF | TGCAGCGTTGCACAAGGGCTATCTGGGGCCAACGTCATGACTTTC
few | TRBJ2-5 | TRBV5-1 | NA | CASSRGGLGETQYF | TGCGCCAGCAGCCGAGGGGGACTCGGAGAGACCCAGTACTTC
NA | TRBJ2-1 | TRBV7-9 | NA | CASSTDLNNEQFF | TGTGCCAGCAGCACGGACCTCAACAATGAGCAGTTCTTC
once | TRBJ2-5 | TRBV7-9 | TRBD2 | CASSLSGGALETQYF | TGTGCCAGCAGCTTGAGCGGGGGGGCCCTAGAGACCCAGTACTTC
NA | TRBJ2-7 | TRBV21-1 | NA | CASSPGTESSSYEQYF | TGTGCCAGCAGCCCAGGGACAGAATCGAGCTCCTACGAGCAGTACTTC
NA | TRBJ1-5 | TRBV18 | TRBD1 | CASALQGDQPQHF | TGTGCCAGCGCACTTCAGGGGGATCAGCCCCAGCATTTT
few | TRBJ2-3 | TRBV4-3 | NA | CASSQRRASTDTQYF | TGCGCCAGCAGCCAGCGCCGGGCTAGCACAGATACGCAGTATTTT
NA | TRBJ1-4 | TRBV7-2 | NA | CASSPTRGPPAEKLFF | TGTGCCAGCAGCCCGACTCGGGGCCCCCCAGCTGAAAAACTGTTTTTT
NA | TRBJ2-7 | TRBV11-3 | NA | CASSQGPIPYEQYF | TGTGCCAGCAGCCAGGGACCGATCCCCTACGAGCAGTACTTC
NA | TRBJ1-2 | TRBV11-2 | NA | CASRNTGHGYTF | TGTGCCAGCAGGAACACAGGGCATGGCTACACCTTC
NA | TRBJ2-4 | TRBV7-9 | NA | CASSFVGTTKNIQYF | TGTGCCAGCAGCTTCGTGGGGACGACCAAAAACATTCAGTACTTC
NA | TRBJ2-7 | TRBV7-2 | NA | CANSLTFGFGYEQYF | TGTGCCAACAGCCTCACATTCGGGTTCGGCTACGAGCAGTACTTC
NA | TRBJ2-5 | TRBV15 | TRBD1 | CATSKHRGEQYF | TGTGCCACCAGCAAGCACAGGGGGGAACAGTACTTC
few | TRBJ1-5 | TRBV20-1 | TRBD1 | CSARTGGTNQPQHF | TGCAGTGCACGGACAGGGGGGACGAACCAGCCCCAGCATTTT
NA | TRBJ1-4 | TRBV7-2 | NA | CASSPDYLNNEKLFF | TGTGCCAGCAGCCCCGATTACCTAAATAATGAAAAACTGTTTTTT
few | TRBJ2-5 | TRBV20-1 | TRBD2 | CSARGHLSGEETQYF | TGCAGTGCTAGGGGCCACCTTAGCGGGGAAGAGACCCAGTACTTC
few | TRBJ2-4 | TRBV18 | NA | CASSPGPWEEQYF | TGTGCCAGCTCACCGGGACCTTGGGAGGAGCAGTACTTC
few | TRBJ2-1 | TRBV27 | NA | CASSLKATTYNEQFF | TGTGCCAGCAGTTTGAAGGCAACAACCTACAATGAGCAGTTCTTC
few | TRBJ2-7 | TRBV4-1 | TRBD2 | CASSQVSTSVHEQYF | TGCGCCAGCAGCCAAGTTAGTACTAGCGTCCACGAGCAGTACTTC
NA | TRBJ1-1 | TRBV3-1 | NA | CASSPQEMMNTEAFF | TGTGCCAGCAGCCCCCAGGAGATGATGAACACTGAAGCTTTCTTT
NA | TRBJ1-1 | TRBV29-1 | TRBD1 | CSVPGQGNTEAFF | TGCAGCGTTCCAGGACAGGGAAACACTGAAGCTTTCTTT
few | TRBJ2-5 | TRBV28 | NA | CASSPTGLETQYF | TGTGCCAGCAGTCCCACAGGGTTGGAGACCCAGTACTTC
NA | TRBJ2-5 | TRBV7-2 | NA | CASSLYRVGETQYF | TGTGCCAGCAGCCTATACAGGGTCGGAGAGACCCAGTACTTC
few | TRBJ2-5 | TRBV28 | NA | CASCRGGETQYF | TGTGCCAGCTGCCGGGGTGGCGAGACCCAGTACTTC
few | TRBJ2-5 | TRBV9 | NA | CASSVGFLAVETQYF | TGTGCCAGCAGCGTAGGCTTCCTAGCAGTGGAGACCCAGTACTTC
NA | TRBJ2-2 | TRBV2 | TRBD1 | CASMVAGQGRTGELFF | TGTGCCAGCATGGTTGCGGGACAGGGGAGAACCGGGGAGCTGTTTTTT
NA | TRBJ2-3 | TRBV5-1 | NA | CASSLDTSTDTQYF | TGCGCCAGCAGCTTAGACACTAGCACAGATACGCAGTATTTT
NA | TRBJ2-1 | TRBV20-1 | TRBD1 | CSANRGQTLYNEQFF | TGCAGTGCCAACAGGGGACAGACGCTCTACAATGAGCAGTTCTTC
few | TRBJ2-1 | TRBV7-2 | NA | CASSSRVFAGNEQFF | TGTGCCAGCAGCTCGAGAGTTTTTGCGGGGAATGAGCAGTTCTTC
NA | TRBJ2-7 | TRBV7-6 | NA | CASSPSIRYNEQYF | TGTGCCAGCAGCCCCTCGATCCGGTACAATGAGCAGTACTTC
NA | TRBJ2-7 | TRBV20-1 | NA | CSVPGGALSTYEQYF | TGCAGTGTCCCAGGGGGGGCCCTTTCGACCTACGAGCAGTACTTC
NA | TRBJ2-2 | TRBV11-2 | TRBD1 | CASSFDPTGGASWNTGELFF | TGTGCCAGCAGCTTCGACCCAACAGGGGGCGCATCCTGGAACACCGGGGAGCTGTTTTTT
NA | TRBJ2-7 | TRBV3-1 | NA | CASSQDRGGDEQYF | TGTGCCAGCAGCCAAGATAGGGGCGGGGACGAGCAGTACTTC
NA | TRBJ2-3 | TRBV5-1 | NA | CASSLDTDGRPLDTQYF | TGCGCCAGCAGCCTGGACACGGACGGAAGACCACTAGATACGCAGTATTTT
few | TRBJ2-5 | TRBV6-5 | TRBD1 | CASSDQGAGETQYF | TGTGCCAGCAGTGACCAGGGGGCGGGGGAGACCCAGTACTTC
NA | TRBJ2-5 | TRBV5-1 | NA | CASSFQGGPQETQYF | TGCGCCAGCAGCTTCCAGGGGGGGCCCCAAGAGACCCAGTACTTC
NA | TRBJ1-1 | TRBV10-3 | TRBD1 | CAISLNTGTGGLNTEAFF | TGTGCCATCAGTTTAAACACCGGGACAGGGGGGCTGAACACTGAAGCTTTCTTT
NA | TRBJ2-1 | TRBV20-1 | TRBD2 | CSAGGSERGGVNEQFF | TGCAGTGCTGGAGGCTCAGAGCGGGGGGGCGTCAATGAGCAGTTCTTC
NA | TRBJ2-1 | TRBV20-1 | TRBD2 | CSARGSGKGNEQFF | TGCAGTGCTAGAGGTAGCGGGAAGGGGAATGAGCAGTTCTTC
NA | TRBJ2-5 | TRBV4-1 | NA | CASSQEEGMEQYF | TGCGCCAGCAGCCAAGAGGAGGGTATGGAGCAGTACTTC
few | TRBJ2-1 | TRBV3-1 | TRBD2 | CASSQLSPSGWDNEQFF | TGTGCCAGCAGCCAACTATCCCCTAGCGGGTGGGACAATGAGCAGTTCTTC
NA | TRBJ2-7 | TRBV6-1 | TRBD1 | CASSEFEGQGYYEQYF | TGTGCCAGCAGTGAATTCGAGGGACAGGGATACTACGAGCAGTACTTC
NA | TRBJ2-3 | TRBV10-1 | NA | CASRETALSDTQYF | TGCGCCAGCAGGGAGACTGCCCTTTCGGATACGCAGTATTTT